The clone carrying this T cell receptor (beta chain) turned up a few times. Sequencing of TCR beta was performed on blood CD8+ and CD4+ T cells. Those who served as multiple sclerosis controls were treatment-naive patients with stable or active relapsing-remitting disease. This record comes from a study of CD8 T cells in Susac syndrome. The length of the CDR3 is 15 residues. In germline, CDR1 is MNHEY, CDR2 SVGAGI. The ends lost 3 bases at V and 4 bases at J; junction bases unmatched: 8. Random hexamers served to reverse transcribe about 0.45 to 1 ug RNA. Amplification of TCR beta CDR3 across 54 Vbeta and 13 Jbeta was performed with immunoSEQ multiplex PCR. TCRdb re-called the immunoSEQ multiplex PCR reads with MiXCR, one entry per CDR3 protein. The data show some 450,000 distinct CDR3 sequences, approximately 85% seen once.

The specimen sequenced was CD8+ T cells from PBMCs. The chain carries TRBV6-5 and TRBJ2-5, with 7 nucleotides matching TRBD2. The TCR sequence derives from a human donor with multiple sclerosis. In DNA, the CDR3 is TGTGCCAGCAGTTATGGAGCGGGGTCTGGAGAGACCCAGTACTTC. This gives the protein CASSYGAGSGETQYF.